This T cell receptor (beta chain) was recorded in a study of T cell clonality in common variable immunodeficiency. The study's findings and limits: TCRbeta clonality was increased in CVID versus healthy controls. CVID patient heterogeneity limited repertoire-clinical complication correlations. Reportedly, TCR beta sequences from common variable immunodeficiency showed fewer deletions and N-nucleotide insertions.

Caucasian heritage predominated among both patients and controls. This clone was recorded at least ten times. Antigen specificity is unknown. The read comes to an end 3 residues before the CDR3 does, leaving the germline J gene to fill in the end. Data came from immunoSEQ multiplex PCR; TCRdb stores just in-frame clones and leaves some out. The repertoire has some 60,000 clones, none seen only once; the ten largest take 1.6%. The length of the CDR3 is 17 residues. The V gene's germline CDR1 is SGDLS and CDR2 YYNGEE. The J segment lost 7 bases and the V segment lost 3 bases, leaving 11 bases of the junction unmatched.

The sequenced sample consisted of peripheral blood mononuclear cells. This receptor was obtained from a person between 18 and 70 years old in good health. V and J are TRBV9 and TRBJ2-1; 12 bases map to TRBD1. The CDR3 is CASSGNPGTGGGNEQFF. The covered CDR3 bases are TGTGCCAGCAGCGGAAACCCCGGGACAGGGGGCGGAAATGAG. The full variable domain, rest sourced from reference TRBV9 and TRBJ2-1, is DSGVTQTPKHLITATGQRVTLRCSPRSGDLSVYWYQQSLDQGLQFLIQYYNGEERAKGNILERFSAQQFPDLHSELNLSSLELGDSALYFCASSGNPGTGGGNEQFFGPGTRLTVL.